This T cell receptor beta chain was documented in a study of blood T cell repertoires in COVID-19. About the study: The United States, Italy and Spain provided the acute and convalescent COVID-19 samples. From T cells, B-cell-depleted T cells, or PBMCs came the material, which was cDNA or gDNA.

Per the original data handling: Scientists estimated how many nucleated cells there were by amplifying reference gene primers. Method: immunoSEQ multiplex PCR; TCRdb's copy keeps in-frame clones and lacks some. The V and J calls and clone size come from that table; D and trimming were worked out from the DNA. The data show about 120,000 clones, around 87% seen once. V was clipped by 5 bases and J by 0 bases; unmatched bases: 4. Germline V gives CDR1 SGHTA, CDR2 FQGNSA. The CDR3 contains 15 residues. V and J are TRBV7-2 and TRBJ1-2; 9 bases agree with TRBD1. The sample comprised peripheral blood. The sequence was obtained from a woman in her forties or fifties with acute or convalescent COVID-19. CDR3 sequence reads: CASSLDRGPNYGYTF. Written as DNA, the CDR3 is TGTGCCAGCAGCCTGGACAGGGGCCCTAACTATGGCTACACCTTC.